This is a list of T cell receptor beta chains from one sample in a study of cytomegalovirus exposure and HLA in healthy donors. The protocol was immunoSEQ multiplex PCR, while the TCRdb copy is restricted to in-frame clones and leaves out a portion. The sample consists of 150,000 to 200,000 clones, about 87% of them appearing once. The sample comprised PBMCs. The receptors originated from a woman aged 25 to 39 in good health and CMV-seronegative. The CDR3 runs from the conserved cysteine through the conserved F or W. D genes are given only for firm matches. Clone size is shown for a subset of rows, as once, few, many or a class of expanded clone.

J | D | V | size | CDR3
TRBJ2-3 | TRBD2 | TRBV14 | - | CASSQISGGPTDTQYF
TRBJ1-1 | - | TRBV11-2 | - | CASSLVTQKAFF
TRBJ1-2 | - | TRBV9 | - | CASSVGADTNYGYTF
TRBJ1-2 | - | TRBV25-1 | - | CASSDGGGGYTF
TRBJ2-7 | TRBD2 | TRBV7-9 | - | CASSGSPGLAGEQYF
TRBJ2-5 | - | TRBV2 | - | CASRVAVQETQYF
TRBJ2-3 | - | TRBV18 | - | CASSPPETVTDTQYF
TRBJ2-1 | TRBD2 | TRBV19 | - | CASNPQTSGGKYSYNEQFF
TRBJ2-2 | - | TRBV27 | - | CATRSPRGDTGELFF
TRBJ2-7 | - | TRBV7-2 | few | CASSLRSEQYF
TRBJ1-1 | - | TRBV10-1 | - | CASSPLGTGLAEAFF
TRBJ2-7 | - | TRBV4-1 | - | CASSHPQATYEQYF
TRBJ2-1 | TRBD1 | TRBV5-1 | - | CASSWGTASSYNEQFF
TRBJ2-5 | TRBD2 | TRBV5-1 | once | CASSLLAGPGGETQYF
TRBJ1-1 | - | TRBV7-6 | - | CASSLASNTNTEAFF
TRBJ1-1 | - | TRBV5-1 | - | CASSLLDGGEIEAFF
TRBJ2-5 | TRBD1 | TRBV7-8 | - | CASSHRTGIQETQYF
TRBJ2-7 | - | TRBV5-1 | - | CASSLVAGEQYF